One sample yielded the 10 T cell receptor beta chains listed below, sequenced in a study of blood T cell repertoires in COVID-19. Clones were read by immunoSEQ multiplex PCR, and TCRdb kept only the in-frame ones, dropping some. Altogether some 180,000 clones are present, around 85% being singletons, with the ten largest covering roughly 8%. The specimen sequenced was peripheral blood. The origin of the receptors is an older woman with acute or convalescent COVID-19.

The CDR3 DNA reads as TGTGCCAGCAGCGAAACAGGGCTAGAGACCCAGTACTTC. This gives the protein CASSETGLETQYF. The gene calls are TRBV27 and TRBJ2-5, with D possibly TRBD1 on 6 matching bases. The CDR3 is made up of 13 amino acids. V was pared by 6 bases and J by 4 bases, with 12 bases between. CDR1 and CDR2 (germline): MNHEY, SMNVEV (reference sequence).

This clone was picked up a small number of times. The V and J genes are TRBV5-1 and TRBJ1-1; D is possibly TRBD1 (5 bases). Germline-derived CDR1 and CDR2 are SGHRS and YFSETQ. The CDR3 contains 12 residues. V lost 0 bases to trimming and J lost 10 bases, with 10 bases between them. The CDR3 protein is CASSLEGQGAFF. CDR3 bases: TGCGCCAGCAGCTTGGAGGGGCAGGGAGCTTTCTTT.

The chain recombines TRBV13 with TRBJ1-1; 8 bases fit TRBD1. The CDR3 runs to 18 residues. Germline assignment: CDR1 PRHDT and CDR2 FYEKMQ (reference sequence). Trimming removed 5 bases from V and 0 bases from J; junction bases left unmatched: 14. This chain's CDR3 is CASSIGQGTTGMNTEAFF. Written as DNA, the CDR3 is TGTGCCAGCAGCATCGGACAGGGCACGACGGGGATGAACACTGAAGCTTTCTTT. Supplemented by reference TRBV13 and TRBJ1-1, the full variable domain reads AAGVIQSPRHLIKEKRETATLKCYPIPRHDTVYWYQQGPGQDPQFLISFYEKMQSDKGSIPDRFSAQQFSDYHSELNMSSLELGDSALYFCASSIGQGTTGMNTEAFFGQGTRLTVV.

The chain is built from TRBV11-2 and TRBJ1-5; 7 nucleotides line up with TRBD1. Germline assignment: CDR1 SGHAT and CDR2 FQNNGV. With 4 bases clipped from V and 5 bases from J, the junction kept 2 bases outside the gene matches. CDR3 size: 13 residues. The CDR3 region has the DNA TGTGCCAGCAGCTCCGACAGGGATCAGCCCCAGCATTTT. Encoded protein: CASSSDRDQPQHF.

The J gene is TRBJ1-3, the V gene TRBV19; D is possibly TRBD1 (5 bases). Germline assignment: CDR1 LNHDA and CDR2 SQIVND (reference sequence). This CDR3 is built from 14 residues. Trimming took 5 bases from V and 0 from J, leaving 8 bases between them. In DNA, the CDR3 is TGTGCCAGTAGTCGGGGGATCTCTGGAAACACCATATATTTT. This translates into CASSRGISGNTIYF.

The rearrangement links TRBV28 to TRBJ1-1, with 9 positions matching TRBD1. V gave up 5 bases and J gave up 3 bases; unmatched junction bases: 7. There are 15 residues in the CDR3. CDR1 MDHEN and CDR2 SYDVKM come from the germline V gene. The CDR3 bases are TGTGCCAGCAGTACAGGGGGCGTTCTCTACACTGAAGCTTTCTTT. This gives the protein CASSTGGVLYTEAFF.

The V gene is TRBV19, the J gene TRBJ2-3; unclear D gene. Germline loops: CDR1 LNHDA, CDR2 SQIVND (reference sequence). This CDR3 is built from 16 residues. V was pared by 3 bases and J by 1 base, with 14 bases between. The CDR3, as DNA: TGTGCCAGTAGTATTTTAGGAGTGGCCCGCACAGATACGCAGTATTTT. This translates into CASSILGVARTDTQYF. Using reference TRBV19 and TRBJ2-3 for the parts outside the CDR3, the full variable domain is DGGITQSPKYLFRKEGQNVTLSCEQNLNHDAMYWYRQDPGQGLRLIYYSQIVNDFQKGDIAEGYSVSREKKESFPLTVTSAQKNPTAFYLCASSILGVARTDTQYFGPGTRLTVL.

The V call is TRBV7-9, the J call TRBJ2-7; no reliable D call. The V and J ends lost 1 base and 2 bases respectively, with 6 bases between them. The V gene's germline CDR1 is SEHNR and CDR2 FQNEAQ (reference sequence). The CDR3 runs 13 residues. This CDR3 reads CASSLGSPYEQYF. The CDR3 DNA follows: TGTGCCAGCAGCTTAGGCAGTCCCTACGAGCAGTACTTC.

The chain has TRBV28 and TRBJ2-1; 7 nucleotides align to TRBD2. Trimming removed 8 bases from V and 8 bases from J; junction bases left unmatched: 15. The CDR3 spans 15 residues. Germline CDR1 reads MDHEN; CDR2 reads SYDVKM. CDR3 region: CASHLAGGRVDEQFF. The DNA of the CDR3 is TGTGCCAGCCACCTAGCTGGAGGGAGGGTCGATGAGCAGTTCTTC.

This clone was counted between two and nine times. The chain has TRBV5-4 and TRBJ2-2, with D perhaps TRBD2 (5 bases). The germline V gene has CDR1 SGHNT and CDR2 YYREEE (reference sequence). The CDR3 length is 14 residues. V shed 3 bases and J shed 4 bases, with 10 bases lying between them. The CDR3 DNA sequence: TGTGCCAGCAGCTCTGCAGGAGGCACCGGGGAGCTGTTTTTT. Encoded protein: CASSSAGGTGELFF.